This TCR beta chain was recorded in a study of T cells in Graves' hyperthyroidism and ophthalmopathy. Exclusion of a patient resulted from uncontrolled infection, other autoimmune disease, pregnancy or lactation. Researchers took RNA transcripts and amplified the TCR beta CDR3 regions from them. Researchers ran a first-round RT-PCR on the TCR CDR3 using the HTBI primer set. TCRdb reprocessed the multiplex PCR reads via MiXCR and lists one record per CDR3 protein. Of 340,000 or so distinct CDR3 sequences in the sample, about 15% were seen once. Findings and limits, study-wide: Most thyroid clonotypes expanded above 0.001 appeared in blood too.

The CDR3 totals 14 residues. J lost 8 bases, V lost 4 bases, and 7 bases had no gene match. Germline V gene data show CDR1 as SNHLY and CDR2 as FYNNEI. This clonotype was seen many times. The antigen is undetermined. Sequencing was done on a sample of blood. This sequence originates from a man in his thirties or forties with Graves' hyperthyroidism. The chain is built from TRBV2 and TRBJ2-1, with TRBD1 identical over 8 bases. As DNA, the CDR3 is TGTGCCAGCAGTGTTCGGACAGGGCCCGATGAGCAGTTCTTC. The encoded protein is CASSVRTGPDEQFF.